These 29 T cell receptor beta chains share one sample of origin, sequenced in a study of T-cell reconstitution after alpha-beta-depleted transplantation in children. Preparing the TCRbeta library involved the use of unique molecular identifiers. TCRdb called the PCR reads again in MiXCR, with one record for every CDR3 protein. Among 60,000 to 100,000 distinct CDR3 sequences listed, over 15% were seen once. Sequencing was performed on PBMCs, mostly from graft donor cells, taken 360 days after TCRalphabeta/CD19-depleted stem cell transplant. The receptors come from a male patient between 2 and 10 years old who had a stem cell transplant for acute lymphoblastic leukemia, so the T cells may come from the graft donor.

This chain links TRBV11-2 with TRBJ2-7; weak D call: TRBD2 (5 bases). The CDR3 is made up of 12 amino acids. Germline CDR1 and CDR2: SGHAT and FQNNGV. V gave up 1 base and J gave up 7 bases, with 8 bases separating them. CDR3 sequence reads: CASSLAGKEQYF. The CDR3 region has the DNA TGTGCCAGCAGCTTAGCGGGGAAGGAGCAGTACTTC.

The CDR3 reads CASSLGMGRPNTGELFF. CDR3 in DNA: TGTGCCAGCAGCTTAGGTATGGGGAGGCCGAACACCGGGGAGCTGTTTTTT. The chain links TRBV7-8 to TRBJ2-2; D might be TRBD2 (6 bases). CDR1 and CDR2 from the germline V gene are SGHVS and FQNEAQ. V gave up 1 base and J gave up 0 bases, with 12 bases separating them. This CDR3 comprises 17 residues.

V gene TRBV19 combines with J gene TRBJ2-3, with 14 nucleotides matching TRBD2. J gave up 4 bases and V 4 bases, and 13 bases lay outside the gene matches. The CDR3 sequence is 19 residues long. CDR1 LNHDA and CDR2 SQIVND come from the germline V gene (reference sequence). DNA of the CDR3: TGTGCCAGTAGTAAACAGAATCCGGGACTAGCGGGAGCTTCAGATACGCAGTATTTT. Its protein is CASSKQNPGLAGASDTQYF.

This clonotype appeared a few times. V gene TRBV24-1 combines with J gene TRBJ1-5; TRBD1 is a possible D gene (5 bases). Trimming cost V 6 bases and J 6 bases, with 17 bases left between them. Looked up from germline, CDR1 is KGHDR and CDR2 is SFDVKD. This CDR3 is 15 amino acids long. The CDR3 sequence is CATSPGQGWTQPQHF. In nucleotides, the CDR3 is TGTGCCACCAGTCCTGGGCAGGGCTGGACTCAGCCCCAGCATTTT.

The table lists this clonotype with a few counts. The chain couples TRBV5-1 to TRBJ2-5; TRBD2 aligns across 10 bases. Per the germline V gene, CDR1 is SGHRS and CDR2 is YFSETQ. CDR3 length: 15 residues. Trimming cost V 0 bases and J 7 bases; bases outside gene matches: 6. In nucleotides, the CDR3 is TGCGCCAGCAGCTTGGCGGCTAGCGGGAGAGGGACCCAGTACTTC. Translating it yields CASSLAASGRGTQYF. The full variable domain, with the rest looked up from reference TRBV5-1 and TRBJ2-5, is KAGVTQTPRYLIKTRGQQVTLSCSPISGHRSVSWYQQTPGQGLQFLFEYFSETQRNKGNFPGRFSGRQFSNSRSEMNVSTLELGDSALYLCASSLAASGRGTQYFGPGTRLLVL.

This clonotype was seen a few times. The CDR3 sequence: CASSHSGTGTDTQYF. CDR3 coding DNA: TGTGCCAGCAGCCATAGCGGGACGGGCACAGATACGCAGTATTTT. V usage is TRBV4-2 and J usage is TRBJ2-3; TRBD2 matches 8 bases. Germline loops: CDR1 LGHNA, CDR2 YNFKEQ. V was pared by 3 bases and J by 1 base, with 3 bases of the junction left unmatched. The CDR3 sequence is 15 residues long.

This clonotype was seen a handful of times. The chain employs TRBV6-5 and TRBJ2-1, with TRBD2 matching 7 bases. CDR1 and CDR2 from the germline V gene are MNHEY and SVGAGI. The CDR3 loop spans 16 amino acids. V trimming: 0 bases; J trimming: 4 bases; junction bases outside the gene matches: 6. The CDR3 loop is CASSYSLGTTYNEQFF. Here the CDR3 DNA reads TGTGCCAGCAGTTACTCCCTAGGGACTACGTACAATGAGCAGTTCTTC.

The chain carries TRBV24-1 and TRBJ2-1, with D possibly being TRBD2 (6 bases). The V gene lost 4 bases and the J gene lost 3 bases, with 12 bases spanning the gap. The V gene's germline CDR1 is KGHDR and CDR2 SFDVKD. This CDR3 is built from 15 residues. The CDR3 bases are TGTGCCACCAGTGAGGTGGTAGCGGACTACAATGAGCAGTTCTTC. The encoded protein is CATSEVVADYNEQFF.

This clonotype occurred many times. The V gene is TRBV5-1, the J gene TRBJ2-7; possible D gene TRBD1, 5 bases. This CDR3 spans 13 amino acids. Per germline, CDR1 SGHRS and CDR2 YFSETQ. Deletions cut 0 bases from V and 3 bases from J, with 7 bases between. The CDR3 DNA sequence: TGCGCCAGCAGCTTGGGTACAGGCTACGAGCAGTACTTC. Translation gives CASSLGTGYEQYF.

This clonotype was recorded many times. V gene TRBV11-3 combines with J gene TRBJ2-1; 13 bases align to TRBD2. J lost 6 bases, V lost 4 bases, and 3 bases had no gene match. Per germline, CDR1 SGHNT and CDR2 YENEEA. This CDR3 has 15 residues. The CDR3 is CASSWTSGSVNEQFF. The DNA of the CDR3 is TGTGCCAGCAGCTGGACTAGCGGGAGCGTCAATGAGCAGTTCTTC.

The genes are TRBV18 and TRBJ1-4, with D maybe TRBD1 (6 bases). Germline assignment: CDR1 KGHSH and CDR2 LQKENI. The CDR3 length is 15 residues. V gave up 2 bases and J gave up 8 bases, with 15 bases separating them. The CDR3 DNA sequence: TGTGCCAGCTCACCAATCGACAGGAGAGGCGAAAAACTGTTTTTT. This codes for CASSPIDRRGEKLFF. Combining the CDR3 with reference TRBV18 and TRBJ1-4 gives the whole variable domain NAGVMQNPRHLVRRRGQEARLRCSPMKGHSHVYWYRQLPEEGLKFMVYLQKENIIDESGMPKERFSAEFPKEGPSILRIQQVVRGDSAAYFCASSPIDRRGEKLFFGSGTQLSVL.

This clonotype was observed a few times. The chain uses TRBV10-3 and TRBJ2-3; TRBD2 is a possible D gene (7 bases). Germline CDR1 ENHRY, CDR2 SYGVKD. V was pared by 2 bases and J by 3 bases, with 18 bases between. The CDR3 consists of 17 residues. The CDR3, as DNA: TGTGCCATCAGTGAGCCTCAGGCGGCGGGGGCGACAGATACGCAGTATTTT. Its protein is CAISEPQAAGATDTQYF.

The rearrangement joins TRBV7-9 to TRBJ1-2, with D possibly being TRBD1 (5 bases). V shed 6 bases and J shed 2 bases, with 10 bases lying between them. Germline-derived CDR1 and CDR2 are SEHNR and FQNEAQ (reference sequence). The CDR3 covers 13 residues. CDR3 in amino acids: CASRGDRNYGYTF. The CDR3 DNA follows: TGTGCCAGCAGAGGGGACCGCAACTATGGCTACACCTTC.

The chain carries TRBV7-9 and TRBJ2-7, with no clear D. The CDR3 loop spans 15 amino acids. With 5 bases removed from V and 1 base from J, the gap between germline ends came to 15 bases. Germline V gives CDR1 SEHNR, CDR2 FQNEAQ (reference sequence). CDR3: CASSTPKQISYEQYF. The CDR3 DNA reads as TGTGCCAGCAGCACACCTAAACAGATATCCTACGAGCAGTACTTC. The variable domain in full, with the rest retrieved from reference TRBV7-9 and TRBJ2-7, is DTGVSQNPRHKITKRGQNVTFRCDPISEHNRLYWYRQTLGQGPEFLTYFQNEAQLEKSRLLSDRFSAERPKGSFSTLEIQRTEQGDSAMYLCASSTPKQISYEQYFGPGTRLTVT.

This clonotype was picked up a small number of times. The chain has TRBV30 and TRBJ2-1; the D gene is possibly TRBD2 (6 bases). Germline V lookup: CDR1 GTSNPN, CDR2 SVGIG (reference sequence). Trimming stripped 5 bases from V and 9 bases from J, with 17 bases between. The CDR3 totals 13 residues. This CDR3 reads CAWGRGTFTEQFF. As DNA, the CDR3 is TGTGCCTGGGGACGTGGGACTTTCACTGAGCAGTTCTTC.

This clonotype was observed at least ten times. J is TRBJ2-2 and V is TRBV25-1, with 7 bases lining up with TRBD2. V lost 3 bases to trimming and J lost 7 bases; unmatched junction nucleotides: 8. The CDR3 is made up of 15 amino acids. In germline, CDR1 is MGHDK, CDR2 SYGVNS. CDR3 nucleotide sequence: TGTGCCAGCAGTGATTTCCGGGAGGCGAGCGGGGAGCTGTTTTTT. Protein: CASSDFREASGELFF.

This clonotype was detected ten times or more. CDR3 sequence reads: CASSLRQWGNQPQHF. The CDR3 region has the DNA TGTGCCAGCAGTTTAAGGCAGTGGGGCAATCAGCCCCAGCATTTT. The chain joins TRBV12-3 or TRBV12-4 to TRBJ1-5, with D unclear. The CDR3 runs 15 residues. The V gene lost 2 bases and the J gene lost 2 bases, with 10 bases spanning the gap.

This clonotype was detected only a few times. The J gene is TRBJ1-1, the V gene TRBV6-2 or TRBV6-3, with a tentative D call TRBD1 (6 bases). The CDR3 length is 14 residues. V was clipped by 7 bases and J by 2 bases, with 14 bases between them. Germline lookup yields CDR1 MNHEY and CDR2 SVGEGT. The DNA of the CDR3 is TGTGCCAGCACCATCTTACAGGGTAACACTGAAGCTTTCTTT. Protein product: CASTILQGNTEAFF.

The chain joins TRBV27 to TRBJ2-1; 8 nucleotides line up with TRBD2. CDR3 length: 17 amino acids. The V segment lost 6 bases and the J segment 2 bases; nucleotides outside the gene matches: 12. Germline CDR1 MNHEY, CDR2 SMNVEV (reference sequence). CDR3 residues: CASRALGSGNPYNEQFF. In nucleotides, the CDR3 is TGTGCCAGCAGGGCGTTGGGTAGCGGGAACCCCTACAATGAGCAGTTCTTC.

The J gene is TRBJ2-7, the V gene TRBV28, with 10 nucleotides matching TRBD2. The V gene end was trimmed by 1 base and the J gene end by 4 bases; junction bases not matched to a gene: 10. The germline V gene encodes CDR1 MDHEN and CDR2 SYDVKM. This CDR3 has 17 amino acids. The CDR3 loop is CASSLFPSGRAYYEQYF. CDR3 bases: TGTGCCAGCAGTTTATTCCCGAGCGGGAGGGCCTATTACGAGCAGTACTTC.

This clonotype was recorded a few times. The chain couples TRBV10-3 to TRBJ2-3, with 9 bases aligning to TRBD2. The germline gives CDR1 ENHRY, CDR2 SYGVKD. The CDR3 is made up of 20 amino acids. The J segment lost 7 bases and the V segment lost 0 bases, leaving 20 bases of the junction unmatched. The CDR3 nucleotides are TGTGCCATCAGTGAGTCGACTCGGCGCGGGAGGGCCCCCTTGGCCTATACGCAGTATTTT. This sequence encodes CAISESTRRGRAPLAYTQYF.

The sample holds a few counts of this clonotype. This rearrangement joins TRBV4-2 to TRBJ2-4, with 7 bases aligning to TRBD1. V shed 1 base, J shed 6 bases, and the junction held 0 bases outside the gene matches. Germline loops: CDR1 LGHNA, CDR2 YNFKEQ. The CDR3 has 13 residues. The CDR3 DNA follows: TGTGCCAGCAGCCAAGGGGACAGAAACATTCAGTACTTC. Its translation is CASSQGDRNIQYF.

The rearrangement joins TRBV9 to TRBJ1-2, with D possibly being TRBD1 (5 bases). Trimming removed 4 bases from V and 1 base from J, with 23 bases in between. CDR1 SGDLS and CDR2 YYNGEE come from the germline V gene. This CDR3 is built from 18 residues. CDR3 residues: CASSTDLFPRAFNYGYTF. As DNA, the CDR3 is TGTGCCAGCAGCACTGACTTGTTTCCCAGGGCCTTTAACTATGGCTACACCTTC.

The chain has TRBV7-9 and TRBJ2-5; D gene ambiguous. CDR1 and CDR2 (germline): SEHNR, FQNEAQ (reference sequence). Trimming left V 1 base short and J 1 base short, with 4 bases between. The CDR3 runs 13 residues. The CDR3 sequence: CASSLVSQETQYF. DNA of the CDR3: TGTGCCAGCAGCTTAGTCAGCCAAGAGACCCAGTACTTC.

The J gene is TRBJ2-7, the V gene TRBV4-1, with 8 positions matching TRBD1. V trimming: 1 base; J trimming: 4 bases; junction bases outside the gene matches: 18. This CDR3 comprises 19 residues. Germline V gene lookup returns CDR1 MGHRA and CDR2 YSYEKL. The CDR3 protein is CASSQAFGRGPSVWYEQYF. The CDR3, as DNA: TGCGCCAGCAGCCAAGCTTTTGGCAGGGGGCCTTCAGTGTGGTACGAGCAGTACTTC.

Only a few counts were recorded for this clonotype. This chain uses TRBV12-3 or TRBV12-4 with TRBJ2-3; 12 nucleotides agree with TRBD2. This CDR3 is built from 17 residues. The V and J ends lost 2 bases and 3 bases, in that order; junction bases with no gene match: 6. CDR3 DNA sequence: TGTGCCAGCAGTTTACGCCCACTAGCGGGAGGAACAGATACGCAGTATTTT. This translates into CASSLRPLAGGTDTQYF.

This clonotype was seen many times. V gene TRBV7-2 combines with J gene TRBJ2-3, with TRBD1 identical over 9 bases. The length of the CDR3 is 16 residues. Germline assignment: CDR1 SGHTA and CDR2 FQGNSA. Losses at the gene ends were 3 bases for V and 2 bases for J; bases not matched to a gene: 6. In DNA, the CDR3 is TGTGCCAGCAGCTTCGGGACAGGGTTCGTCACAGATACGCAGTATTTT. Amino acids: CASSFGTGFVTDTQYF.

This clonotype showed up just a few times. The genes are TRBV29-1 and TRBJ2-7; D gene uncertain. Germline V gives CDR1 SQVTM, CDR2 ANQGSEA. The CDR3 is 12 residues long. The V end lost 5 bases, the J end lost 2 bases, and 10 bases lay between the germline ends. The CDR3 DNA is TGCAGCGTTATTGGTTTCACCTACGAGCAGTACTTC. Translation gives CSVIGFTYEQYF.

The chain links TRBV6-5 to TRBJ2-7; no definite D call. Germline CDR1 is MNHEY and CDR2 is SVGAGI. The CDR3 totals 15 residues. Trimming took off 4 bases at V and 0 bases at J, with 13 bases between the two ends. The CDR3 DNA is TGTGCCAGCAGTTCGCGCCAAAGGACCTCCTACGAGCAGTACTTC. Residues: CASSSRQRTSYEQYF.